This TCR beta chain appears in the sequencing data of a study of CD8+ T cells in alopecia areata. In the study overall: The percentage of affected scalp area served as the score of severity for treated patients.

Isolated RNA was reverse transcribed into cDNA used as the sequencing template. The method was immunoSEQ multiplex PCR; TCRdb's version includes in-frame clones alone and lacks a portion of them. The data show about 140,000 clones, around 87% seen once. Treatment given: oral pan-JAK inhibitor, 5-10 mg twice daily. In this sample, this clone turned up once. Antigen: not known. Study findings and constraints: Higher clonality was seen in lesional scalp than in normal scalp, especially in alopecia totalis/universalis. Scalp sample sequencing also detects resident alphabeta T cells of normal skin. Many expanded lesional clones remained in scalp and blood on tofacitinib.

After removal of 3 bases from V and 2 bases from J, the junction contained 1 base not matched to a gene. Germline CDR1 and CDR2: SNHLY and FYNNEI. The length of the CDR3 is 14 residues. This specimen was CD8+ T cells sorted from blood, taken at week 4, from a patient treated with tofacitinib. V usage is TRBV2 and J usage is TRBJ2-7, with 10 bases identical to TRBD1. The clonotype originates from a human donor with alopecia areata. Here the CDR3 DNA reads TGTGCCAGCAGTGAGGGACAGGGGACCTACGAGCAGTACTTC. This codes for CASSEGQGTYEQYF. The complete variable domain, with remaining parts taken from reference TRBV2 and TRBJ2-7, reads EPEVTQTPSHQVTQMGQEVILRCVPISNHLYFYWYRQILGQKVEFLVSFYNNEISEKSEIFDDQFSVERPDGSNFTLKIRSTKLEDSAMYFCASSEGQGTYEQYFGPGTRLTVT.